This T cell receptor beta chain is from a study of Ad26.COV2.S vaccination and SARS-CoV-2 variants. Study-level points and caveats: Placebo recipients showed lower spike-specific TCR breadth than vaccinees.

The data were produced by immunoSEQ multiplex PCR, yet TCRdb's version contains in-frame clones alone and is incomplete. This table has some 400,000 clones, approximately 89% appearing once. Trimming at V came to 2 bases and at J to 6 bases, leaving 6 bases not matched to a gene. The germline gives CDR1 SEHNR, CDR2 FQNEAQ (reference sequence). The CDR3 is 15 amino acids. The sample's treatment: around 19 received Ad26.COV2.S at low or high dose, single or two shots; roughly 5 received placebo; per-sample allocation not given. The samples date from day 63 after the first vaccine or placebo injection. This clone was recorded once. Its target is unknown.

This receptor was obtained from a person aged 18 to 65 who received the Ad26.COV2.S COVID-19 vaccine or a placebo. The rearrangement links TRBV7-9 to TRBJ2-1; TRBD2 aligns across 8 bases. The specimen comprised peripheral blood, sampled in a trial of Ad26.COV2.S vaccine versus placebo. Here the CDR3 DNA reads TGTGCCAGCAGCTTATCTACGGGAGGGCCCAATGAGCAGTTCTTC. It encodes CASSLSTGGPNEQFF.